Below, 10 T cell receptor beta chains from the same sample are listed, as sequenced in a study of prognosis after radiotherapy for stage I lung cancer. Multiplex PCR, run in two rounds, amplified TCR beta CDR3 from genomic DNA. Gene-specific primers for each TRBV and TRBJ gene drove first-round PCR. One entry per CDR3 protein results from TCRdb running MiXCR on the multiplex PCR reads. The sample lists about 30,000 distinct CDR3 sequences; about half were seen once. This sample comprised PBMCs, obtained before or after stereotactic body radiation therapy (not recorded which). Every receptor here comes from a donor aged 50 or older with non-small cell lung cancer.

Ten or more counts support this clonotype. The chain uses TRBV5-4 and TRBJ2-5; D tentatively reads TRBD1 or TRBD2 (5 bases each). Trimming cost V 4 bases and J 2 bases, with 12 bases left between them. CDR3 length equals 14 residues. The germline V gene has CDR1 SGHNT and CDR2 YYREEE (reference sequence). The CDR3 is CASSVDGTQETQYF. CDR3 sequence (DNA): TGTGCCAGCAGCGTGGACGGGACGCAAGAGACCCAGTACTTC.

At least ten counts were recorded for this clonotype. V is TRBV18 and J is TRBJ1-4, with a weak D call TRBD1 (6 bases). V was shortened by 3 bases and J by 6 bases, with 11 bases between the two germline ends. Germline loops: CDR1 KGHSH, CDR2 LQKENI. CDR3 size: 14 residues. CDR3 in DNA: TGTGCCAGCTCACCCCGGGGGGCGGATGAAAAACTGTTTTTT. It specifies CASSPRGADEKLFF.

As to this clonotype: A far larger clone is one nucleotide away, so this likely arose from a read error. The chain carries TRBV6-1 and TRBJ2-1; a weak D match, TRBD2 (6 bases). Trimming cost V 7 bases and J 2 bases, with 15 bases left between them. Germline loops: CDR1 MNHNS, CDR2 SASEGT. The CDR3 runs to 15 residues. CDR3 in DNA: TGTGCCAGCATTTGGGACTCAAACCCCTACAATGAGCAGTTCTTC. This encodes CASIWDSNPYNEQFF.

V usage is TRBV30 and J usage is TRBJ1-5; D unresolved. In germline, CDR1 is GTSNPN, CDR2 SVGIG (reference sequence). V gave up 3 bases and J gave up 5 bases, with 11 bases separating them. This CDR3 is 13 amino acids long. CDR3 coding DNA: TGTGCCTGGAGCGGGCAGCCCCATCAGCCCCAGCATTTT. Translating gives CAWSGQPHQPQHF.

This clonotype appeared once. No conserved phenylalanine or tryptophan is present at the end of the CDR3, so a read error is the likely explanation. V gene TRBV5-6 combines with J gene TRBJ1-2; possibly TRBD1 for D (5 bases). The CDR3 has 13 residues. Per germline, CDR1 SGHDT and CDR2 YYEEEE. CDR3: CSTMYRGRSGYTL. CDR3 nucleotides: TGTTCCACCATGTACCGGGGCCGGAGTGGCTACACCCTC.

The rearrangement uses TRBV6-2 or TRBV6-3 and TRBJ2-1; D not certain. This CDR3 is 16 amino acids long. V lost 0 bases, J lost 1 base, and 10 bases lay in between. CDR1 MNHEY and CDR2 SVGEGT come from the germline V gene. CDR3: CASSYSIPWSYNEQFF. The DNA for the CDR3 is TGTGCCAGCAGTTACTCTATTCCTTGGTCCTACAATGAGCAGTTCTTC.

V and J are TRBV20-1 and TRBJ2-3; 8 bases fit TRBD1. The CDR3 runs to 16 residues. Per germline, CDR1 DFQATT and CDR2 SNEGSKA (reference sequence). The J segment lost 2 bases and the V segment lost 2 bases, leaving 9 bases of the junction unmatched. CDR3 in amino acids: CSARYPGTGDTDTQYF. The DNA of the CDR3 is TGCAGTGCTAGATATCCCGGGACAGGCGACACAGATACGCAGTATTTT.

This clonotype was observed many times. The chain links TRBV6-5 to TRBJ2-1, with TRBD1 matching 8 bases. J gave up 6 bases and V 5 bases, and 9 bases lay outside the gene matches. Germline CDR1 MNHEY, CDR2 SVGAGI. CDR3 length: 15 amino acids. CDR3 sequence: CASSHTGGKANEQFF. CDR3 coding DNA: TGTGCCAGCAGTCATACAGGGGGAAAAGCCAATGAGCAGTTCTTC.

There are many counts of this clonotype. The chain uses TRBV20-1 and TRBJ1-2, with a possible D match to TRBD1 (5 bases). The CDR3 consists of 13 residues. CDR1 DFQATT and CDR2 SNEGSKA come from the germline V gene (reference sequence). The V and J ends lost 0 bases and 8 bases respectively, with 13 bases between them. CDR3 nucleotides: TGCAGTGCTAGAGATATTAGGGGAGGAGGCTACACCTTC. This translates into CSARDIRGGGYTF.

This clonotype has at least ten counts. The chain uses TRBV27 and TRBJ1-5; tentative D call: TRBD1 (6 bases). Germline lookup yields CDR1 MNHEY and CDR2 SMNVEV (reference sequence). The CDR3 has 15 residues. Trimming removed 7 bases at V and 3 bases at J, with 16 bases between. The chain's CDR3 is CASKPRQDYNQPQHF. CDR3 DNA sequence: TGTGCCAGCAAGCCCCGACAGGATTACAATCAGCCCCAGCATTTT.